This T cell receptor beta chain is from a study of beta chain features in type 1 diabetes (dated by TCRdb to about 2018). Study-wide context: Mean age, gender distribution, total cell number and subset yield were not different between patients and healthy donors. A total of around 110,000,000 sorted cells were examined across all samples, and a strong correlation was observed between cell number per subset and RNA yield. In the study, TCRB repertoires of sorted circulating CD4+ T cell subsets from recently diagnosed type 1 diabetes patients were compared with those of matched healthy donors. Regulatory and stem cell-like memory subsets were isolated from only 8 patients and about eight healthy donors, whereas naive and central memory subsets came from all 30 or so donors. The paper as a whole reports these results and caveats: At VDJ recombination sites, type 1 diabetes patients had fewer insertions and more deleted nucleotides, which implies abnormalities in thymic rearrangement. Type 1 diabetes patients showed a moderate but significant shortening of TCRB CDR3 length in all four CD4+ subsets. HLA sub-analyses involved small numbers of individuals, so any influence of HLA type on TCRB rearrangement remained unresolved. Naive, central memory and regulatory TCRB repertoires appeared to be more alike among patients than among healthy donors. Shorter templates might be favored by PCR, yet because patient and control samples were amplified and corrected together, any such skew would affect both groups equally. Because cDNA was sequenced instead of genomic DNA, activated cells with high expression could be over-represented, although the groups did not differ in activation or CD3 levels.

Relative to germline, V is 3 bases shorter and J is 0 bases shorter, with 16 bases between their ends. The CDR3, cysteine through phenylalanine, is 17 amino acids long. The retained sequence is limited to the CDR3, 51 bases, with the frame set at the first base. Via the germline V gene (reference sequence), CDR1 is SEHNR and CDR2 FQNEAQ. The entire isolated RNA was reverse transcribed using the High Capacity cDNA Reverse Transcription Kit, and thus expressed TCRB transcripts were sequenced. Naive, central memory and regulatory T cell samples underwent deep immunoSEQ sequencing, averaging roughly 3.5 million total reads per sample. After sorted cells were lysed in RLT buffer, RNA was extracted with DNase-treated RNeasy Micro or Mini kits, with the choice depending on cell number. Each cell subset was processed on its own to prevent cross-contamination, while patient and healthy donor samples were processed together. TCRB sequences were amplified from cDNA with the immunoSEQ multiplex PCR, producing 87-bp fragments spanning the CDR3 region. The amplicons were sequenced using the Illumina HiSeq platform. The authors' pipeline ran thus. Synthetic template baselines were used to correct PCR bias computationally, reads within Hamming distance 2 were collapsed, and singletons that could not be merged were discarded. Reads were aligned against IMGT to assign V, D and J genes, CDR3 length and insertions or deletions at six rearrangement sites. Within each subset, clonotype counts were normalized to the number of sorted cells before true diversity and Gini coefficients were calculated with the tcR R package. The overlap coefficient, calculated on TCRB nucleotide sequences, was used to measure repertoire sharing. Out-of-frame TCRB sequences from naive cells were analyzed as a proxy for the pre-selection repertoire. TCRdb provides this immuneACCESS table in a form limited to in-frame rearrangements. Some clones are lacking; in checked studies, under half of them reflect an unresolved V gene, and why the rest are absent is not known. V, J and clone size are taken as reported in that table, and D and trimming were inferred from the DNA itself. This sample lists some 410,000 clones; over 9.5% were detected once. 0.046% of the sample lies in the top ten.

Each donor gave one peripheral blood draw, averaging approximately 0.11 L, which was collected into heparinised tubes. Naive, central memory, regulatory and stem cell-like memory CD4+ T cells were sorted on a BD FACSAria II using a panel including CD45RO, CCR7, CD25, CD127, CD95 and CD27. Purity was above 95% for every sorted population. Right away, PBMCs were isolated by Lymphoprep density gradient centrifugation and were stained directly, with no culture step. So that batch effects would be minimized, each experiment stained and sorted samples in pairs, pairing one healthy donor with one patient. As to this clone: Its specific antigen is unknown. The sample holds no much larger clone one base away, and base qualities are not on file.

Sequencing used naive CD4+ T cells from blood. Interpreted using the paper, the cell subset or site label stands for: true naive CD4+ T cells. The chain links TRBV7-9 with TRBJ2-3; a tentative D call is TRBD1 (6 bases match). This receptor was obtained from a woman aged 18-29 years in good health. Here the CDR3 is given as CASSFPPRQASTDTQYF. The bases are TGTGCCAGCAGCTTTCCCCCTAGACAGGCGAGCACAGATACGCAGTATTTT.